This entry lists 6 T cell receptor beta chains sequenced from one sample in a study of cytotoxic CD8 clonotypes in ibrutinib-treated CLL. Some clones are missing from TCRdb's copy, which holds only in-frame ones; the method was immunoSEQ multiplex PCR. In the table there are 24,000 or so clones, 65% to 80% of which are singletons. The sample here was PBMCs, taken after 12 months of ibrutinib treatment. The receptors originated from a human donor with chronic lymphocytic leukemia.

The J gene is TRBJ1-5, the V gene TRBV25-1, with 7 nucleotides matching TRBD1. This CDR3 has 15 residues. Germline V gene data show CDR1 as MGHDK and CDR2 as SYGVNS. Germline trimming cut 1 base from V and 4 bases from J; bases unmatched to any gene: 4. The CDR3 loop is CASSESGTDNQPQHF. The CDR3 DNA follows: TGTGCCAGCAGTGAATCGGGGACAGATAATCAGCCCCAGCATTTT. Supplemented by reference TRBV25-1 and TRBJ1-5, the full variable domain reads EADIYQTPRYLVIGTGKKITLECSQTMGHDKMYWYQQDPGMELHLIHYSYGVNSTEKGDLSSESTVSRIRTEHFPLTLESARPSHTSQYLCASSESGTDNQPQHFGDGTRLSIL.

The chain couples TRBV27 to TRBJ1-5; 7 bases are shared with TRBD1. Trimming cost V 5 bases and J 4 bases; bases outside gene matches: 17. In germline, CDR1 is MNHEY, CDR2 SMNVEV (reference sequence). The CDR3 sequence is 18 residues long. CDR3 loop: CASSLHSTTRGSNQPQHF. CDR3 in DNA: TGTGCCAGCAGTCTACATTCAACAACCAGGGGGTCGAATCAGCCCCAGCATTTT.

J is TRBJ1-5 and V is TRBV7-2, with D uncertain. V was pared by 5 bases and J by 1 base, with 12 bases between. This CDR3 region has 15 residues. CDR1 and CDR2 (germline): SGHTA, FQGNSA. Here the CDR3 reads CASSLAAGSNQPQHF. The CDR3 DNA sequence: TGTGCCAGCAGCCTCGCGGCTGGAAGCAATCAGCCCCAGCATTTT.

This clone was seen a few times. Additional DNA sequences in this sample encode the identical CDR3. V is TRBV5-1 and J is TRBJ2-5, with D unclear. This CDR3 has 14 amino acids. The V gene lost 2 bases and the J gene lost 2 bases, with 10 bases spanning the gap. The germline gives CDR1 SGHRS, CDR2 YFSETQ. This CDR3 is CASSLWTDQETQYF. The CDR3 region has the DNA TGCGCCAGCAGCTTATGGACGGATCAAGAGACCCAGTACTTC.

The chain employs TRBV9 and TRBJ2-1; perhaps TRBD1 as D (6 bases). Trimming left V 2 bases short and J 13 bases short, with 16 bases between. The germline CDR1 and CDR2 sequences are SGDLS and YYNGEE. CDR3 length: 13 residues. CDR3 residues: CASSVSGGYEQFF. The CDR3, as DNA: TGTGCCAGCAGCGTGTCTGGGGGCTACGAACAGTTCTTC.

This clone was recorded once. V is TRBV6-9 and J is TRBJ1-4; D is undetermined. V lost 8 bases and J lost 12, with 13 bases in between. Germline V gene lookup returns CDR1 MNHGY and CDR2 SVAAGI. The CDR3 totals 11 residues. Here the CDR3 DNA reads TGTGCCAGCCCCCCTCTCTGGGAACTGTTTTTT. Translation: CASPPLWELFF.